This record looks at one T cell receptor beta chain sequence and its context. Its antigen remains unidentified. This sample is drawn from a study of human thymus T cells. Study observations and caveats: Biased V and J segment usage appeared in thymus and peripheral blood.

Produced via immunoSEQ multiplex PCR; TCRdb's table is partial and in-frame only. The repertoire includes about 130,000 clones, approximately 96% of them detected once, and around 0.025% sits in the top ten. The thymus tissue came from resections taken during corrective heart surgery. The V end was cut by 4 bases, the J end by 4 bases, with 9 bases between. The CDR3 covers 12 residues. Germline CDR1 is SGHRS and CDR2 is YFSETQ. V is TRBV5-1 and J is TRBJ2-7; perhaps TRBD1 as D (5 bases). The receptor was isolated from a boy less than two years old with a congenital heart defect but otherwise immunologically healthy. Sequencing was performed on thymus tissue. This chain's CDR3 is CASSVDSYEQYF. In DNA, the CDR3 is TGCGCCAGCAGCGTTGACAGTTACGAGCAGTACTTC.